These 29 T cell receptor beta chains were all obtained from the same sample, sequenced in a study of CD8+CD57+ T cells in acquired aplastic anemia. Profiling that covered TCR beta VDJ and CDR3 relied on genomic DNA as its template. TCRdb reprocessed the reads with MiXCR, giving one entry per CDR3 protein. The repertoire holds about 160,000 distinct CDR3 sequences, with less than 50% as singletons. Sequencing involved patients with CD8+CD57+ cell expansion previously shown by flow cytometry. Material: sorted CD4+, CD8+, or CD8+CD57+ T cells (not recorded which) from PBMCs. The origin of the receptors is a human donor with aplastic anemia.

In its sample, this clonotype was seen many times. The genes are TRBV12-3 or TRBV12-4 and TRBJ2-7, with 8 bases lining up with TRBD1. The CDR3 covers 12 residues. V lost 6 bases, J lost 5 bases, and 3 bases stayed unmatched. CDR3 bases: TGTGCCAGCAGGCGACAGGGGAACGAGCAGTACTTC. This encodes CASRRQGNEQYF.

Notes on this clonotype: It may be a read error: a sequence one base away is much more abundant. The chain combines TRBV7-2 with TRBJ2-7, with D hard to call. CDR3 length: 13 residues. Trimming removed 11 bases from V and 2 bases from J, with 16 bases in between. CDR1 is SGHTA, CDR2 FQGNSA, per germline. CDR3 sequence (DNA): TGTGCCTGGAGTGTAAAGGCTCCCTACGAGCAGTACTTC. Protein product: CAWSVKAPYEQYF.

This chain uses TRBV24-1 with TRBJ2-2; D unclear. The germline gives CDR1 KGHDR, CDR2 SFDVKD. This CDR3 has 13 amino acids. Trimming cost V 9 bases and J 1 base, with 8 bases left between them. CDR3 sequence reads: CATLDGNTGELFF. DNA of the CDR3: TGTGCCACCTTAGACGGGAACACCGGGGAGCTGTTTTTT.

In this sample, this clonotype turned up many times. The chain joins TRBV3-1 to TRBJ2-5, with D possibly being TRBD1 or TRBD2 (6 bases each). The germline CDR1 and CDR2 sequences are LGHDT and YNNKEL (reference sequence). Deletions cut 0 bases from V and 9 bases from J, with 17 bases between. The CDR3 extends over 15 amino acids. The CDR3 protein is CASSQDIGGGRSQYF. CDR3 nucleotides: TGTGCCAGCAGCCAAGATATCGGGGGCGGAAGGTCCCAGTACTTC.

This clonotype was seen once. This chain uses TRBV20-1 with TRBJ2-1; 7 bases agree with TRBD2. V lost 4 bases to trimming and J lost 5 bases; unmatched junction nucleotides: 11. From germline, CDR1 is DFQATT and CDR2 SNEGSKA (reference sequence). The length of the CDR3 is 15 residues. CDR3 DNA sequence: TGCAGTGCTATCGCCCTGACGCTAGCGGACAATGAGCAGTTCTTC. Residues: CSAIALTLADNEQFF.

The V call is TRBV15, the J call TRBJ2-5; TRBD1 aligns across 10 bases. This CDR3 contains 15 residues. Germline CDR1 and CDR2: LNHNV and YYDKDF (reference sequence). V gave up 4 bases and J gave up 3 bases; unmatched junction bases: 5. The CDR3 region is CATSTLGTGEETQYF. CDR3 coding DNA: TGTGCCACCAGCACCCTGGGGACAGGGGAAGAGACCCAGTACTTC.

This clonotype showed up just a few times. This rearrangement joins TRBV30 to TRBJ1-1; 11 bases map to TRBD1. The CDR3 totals 13 residues. Germline V CDR1 and CDR2: GTSNPN, SVGIG (reference sequence). Losses at the gene ends were 8 bases for V and 7 bases for J; bases not matched to a gene: 9. CDR3 DNA: TGTGCCGGGCGTGGACAGGGGGCTATTGAAGCTTTCTTT. It encodes CAGRGQGAIEAFF. The full variable domain, in which reference TRBV30 and TRBJ1-1 provide the parts outside the CDR3, is SQTIHQWPATLVQPVGSPLSLECTVEGTSNPNLYWYRQAAGRGLQLLFYSVGIGQISSEVPQNLSASRPQDRQFILSSKKLLLSDSGFYLCAGRGQGAIEAFFGQGTRLTVV.

The V and J genes are TRBV29-1 and TRBJ1-2; possibly TRBD1 for D (5 bases). There are 14 residues in the CDR3. The germline gives CDR1 SQVTM, CDR2 ANQGSEA. Trimming shortened V by 4 bases and J by 2 bases, and 14 bases separated the two germline ends. DNA of the CDR3: TGCAGCGTTGTCCCCGCAGGGAGAAACTATGGCTACACCTTC. Protein: CSVVPAGRNYGYTF. Full variable domain (outside the CDR3, taken from reference TRBV29-1 and TRBJ1-2): SAVISQKPSRDICQRGTSLTIQCQVDSQVTMMFWYRQQPGQSLTLIATANQGSEATYESGFVIDKFPISRPNLTFSTLTVSNMSPEDSSIYLCSVVPAGRNYGYTFGSGTRLTVV.

The sample holds many counts of this clonotype. The chain is built from TRBV11-2 and TRBJ2-3; D is perhaps TRBD1 or TRBD2 (5 bases each). CDR1 and CDR2 from the germline V gene are SGHAT and FQNNGV. The CDR3 runs to 16 residues. The germline V and J ends were trimmed by 5 bases and 6 bases, with 21 bases remaining between them. The CDR3 region is CASSPWWDPVTDTQYF. The CDR3 DNA is TGTGCCAGCAGCCCCTGGTGGGACCCCGTGACCGATACGCAGTATTTT.

The chain combines TRBV7-4 with TRBJ1-5; 8 nucleotides agree with TRBD1. The germline gives CDR1 SGHVT, CDR2 SQSDAQ. The J segment lost 6 bases and the V segment lost 2 bases, leaving 15 bases of the junction unmatched. The CDR3 sequence is 18 residues long. DNA of the CDR3: TGTGCCAGCAGCTTAATTGTGACAGGGGAGGGAAATGGTCAGCCCCAGCATTTT. This encodes CASSLIVTGEGNGQPQHF. The variable domain in full, completed from reference TRBV7-4 and TRBJ1-5, reads GAGVSQSPRYKVAKRGRDVALRCDSISGHVTLYWYRQTLGQGSEVLTYSQSDAQRDKSGRPSGRFSAERPERSVSTLKIQRTEQGDSAVYLCASSLIVTGEGNGQPQHFGDGTRLSIL.

This chain joins TRBV15 and TRBJ2-1; TRBD1 might be the D (5 bases). Looked up from germline, CDR1 is LNHNV and CDR2 is YYDKDF (reference sequence). V gave up 1 base and J gave up 2 bases, with 12 bases separating them. The CDR3 consists of 16 residues. CDR3 loop: CATSRGGSLTYNEQFF. As DNA, the CDR3 is TGTGCCACCAGCAGAGGGGGCAGTCTCACCTACAATGAGCAGTTCTTC.

This clonotype was detected a few times. The V call is TRBV5-6, the J call TRBJ2-4; D is uncertain. CDR3 length: 14 residues. Per the germline V gene, CDR1 is SGHDT and CDR2 is YYEEEE. Trimming took 3 bases from V and 6 from J, leaving 13 bases between them. The CDR3 nucleotides are TGTGCCAGCAGCTCGTTCACAGCATTAAACATTCAGTACTTC. This encodes CASSSFTALNIQYF.

On this clonotype: Its ends do not fully match the called genes, so a read error is possible. V usage is TRBV9 and J usage is TRBJ2-1; D is perhaps TRBD2 (6 bases). Germline V lookup: CDR1 SGDLS, CDR2 YYNGEE. The CDR3 runs to 15 residues. The CDR3 is CASTVGSGAYNEQFF. CDR3 DNA: TGTGCCAGCACCGTAGGTAGCGGAGCTTACAATGAGCAGTTCTTC.

V and J are TRBV7-6 and TRBJ1-1; weak D call: TRBD1 (6 bases). Germline CDR1 reads SGHVS; CDR2 reads FNYEAQ. Trimming pared 5 bases from V and 3 bases from J, leaving 10 bases between. This CDR3 has 13 amino acids. The CDR3 spells CASSPNRDTEAFF. CDR3 coding DNA: TGTGCCAGCAGCCCAAACAGGGACACTGAAGCTTTCTTT.

This clonotype appeared many times. The chain links TRBV12-3 or TRBV12-4 to TRBJ2-1; 7 positions agree with TRBD2. This CDR3 contains 15 residues. The ends lost 4 bases at V and 8 bases at J; junction bases unmatched: 11. In nucleotides, the CDR3 is TGTGCCAGCAGTTGGGGACTAAGGTCTGACGATGAGCAGTTCTTC. The encoded protein is CASSWGLRSDDEQFF.

This clonotype has a single count. This chain uses TRBV25-1 with TRBJ1-6, with unresolved D. The CDR3 has 14 amino acids. Germline V lookup: CDR1 MGHDK, CDR2 SYGVNS. V lost 2 bases to trimming and J lost 6 bases, with 8 bases between them. CDR3 residues: CASSEPGSNSPLHF. CDR3 DNA sequence: TGTGCCAGCAGTGAACCCGGGTCTAATTCACCCCTCCACTTT.

This chain uses TRBV3-1 with TRBJ2-2; 14 nucleotides agree with TRBD2. The CDR3 spans 17 residues. The V gene end was trimmed by 2 bases and the J gene end by 6 bases; junction bases not matched to a gene: 5. Per the germline V gene, CDR1 is LGHDT and CDR2 is YNNKEL (reference sequence). In DNA form, the CDR3 reads TGTGCCAGCAGCCAATCGGGACTAGCGGGAGAACCCGGGGAGCTGTTTTTT. Translated, it gives CASSQSGLAGEPGELFF. Combining the CDR3 with reference TRBV3-1 and TRBJ2-2 gives the whole variable domain DTAVSQTPKYLVTQMGNDKSIKCEQNLGHDTMYWYKQDSKKFLKIMFSYNNKELIINETVPNRFSPKSPDKAHLNLHINSLELGDSAVYFCASSQSGLAGEPGELFFGEGSRLTVL.

This clonotype was seen at least ten times. The chain couples TRBV16 to TRBJ2-7; D is uncertain. Germline CDR1 KGHSY, CDR2 FQNENV. The length of the CDR3 is 13 residues. V was cut by 4 bases and J by 4 bases, with 11 bases left in between. This CDR3 reads CASSPPNAYEQYF. CDR3 nucleotide sequence: TGTGCCAGCAGCCCCCCCAATGCTTACGAGCAGTACTTC.

The table lists this clonotype with many counts. The rearrangement uses TRBV12-5 and TRBJ2-7, with D hard to call. Trimming shortened V by 0 bases and J by 2 bases, and 2 bases separated the two germline ends. The CDR3 loop spans 12 amino acids. CDR1 is LGHNT, CDR2 FRNRAP, per germline. This CDR3 is CASGLVPYEQYF. The CDR3 DNA sequence: TGTGCTAGTGGTTTGGTACCCTACGAGCAGTACTTC.

This chain's CDR3 is CASTHQADTEAFF. The CDR3 region has the DNA TGTGCCAGCACCCACCAGGCGGACACTGAAGCTTTCTTT. The J gene is TRBJ1-1, the V gene TRBV25-1; D unclear. Germline lookup yields CDR1 MGHDK and CDR2 SYGVNS. The CDR3 has 13 residues. Trimming cost V 7 bases and J 3 bases, with 12 bases left between them.

This rearrangement joins TRBV24-1 to TRBJ1-2, with 8 bases that match TRBD1. In germline, CDR1 is KGHDR, CDR2 SFDVKD. J gave up 1 base and V 3 bases, and 3 bases lay outside the gene matches. This CDR3 is 15 amino acids long. The CDR3, as DNA: TGTGCCACCAGTGATCCTGGACAGGGTAACTATGGCTACACCTTC. Residues: CATSDPGQGNYGYTF.

The rearrangement joins TRBV21-1 to TRBJ2-7; the DNA was not used to check the table's D call, TRBD2. TRBV21-1 is tagged as a pseudogene. The CDR3 spans 14 residues. This CDR3 is CASSQEGGGYEQYF. In DNA, the CDR3 is TGTGCCAGCAGCCAGGAAGGAGGAGGCTACGAGCAGTACTTC.

A remark on this clonotype: One end of the junction is discordant with germline, which a read error may explain. The chain employs TRBV6-4 and TRBJ2-5, with TRBD2 matching over 12 bases. Germline CDR1 MRHNA, CDR2 SNTAGT. The CDR3 runs 13 residues. The CDR3 reads CASSALAGGLQSF. The CDR3 nucleotides read TGTGCCAGCAGTGCACTAGCGGGGGGCCTTCAATCCTTC.

The gene calls are TRBV10-1 and TRBJ1-5; TRBD1 matches at 8 bases. Germline CDR1 WNHNN, CDR2 SYGVQD (reference sequence). After removal of 5 bases from V and 6 bases from J, the junction contained 9 bases not matched to a gene. This CDR3 comprises 15 residues. The CDR3 is CASSTTGTGRQPQHF. DNA for the CDR3: TGCGCCAGCAGTACTACCGGGACAGGTCGTCAGCCCCAGCATTTT.

The J gene is TRBJ2-3, the V gene TRBV11-3; 16 nucleotides line up with TRBD2. In germline, CDR1 is SGHNT, CDR2 YENEEA. The CDR3 totals 18 residues. Germline trimming cut 4 bases from V and 4 bases from J; bases unmatched to any gene: 8. In DNA form, the CDR3 reads TGTGCCAGCAGCTCAGGGACTAGCGGGAGGGCCCTTGCAGATACGCAGTATTTT. Protein product: CASSSGTSGRALADTQYF.

About this clonotype itself: The CDR3 end shows no conserved phenylalanine or tryptophan, and so a read error is likely. The chain couples TRBV7-9 to TRBJ2-7; TRBD1 agrees at 9 bases. The V gene's germline CDR1 is SEHNR and CDR2 FQNEAQ (reference sequence). V trimming: 9 bases; J trimming: 7 bases; junction bases outside the gene matches: 16. The CDR3 extends over 15 amino acids. Written as DNA, the CDR3 is TGTGCCAGTAGCGGGCGGACAGGGGCCCCACGGGAGCAGTACCTC. Protein: CASSGRTGAPREQYL.

V and J are TRBV29-1 and TRBJ2-1, with 8 bases that match TRBD1. There are 12 residues in the CDR3. CDR1 SQVTM and CDR2 ANQGSEA come from the germline V gene. The ends lost 4 bases at V and 12 bases at J; junction bases unmatched: 8. The DNA of the CDR3 is TGCAGCGTTGTAGCCAGGGGGCTAGGGCAGTTCTTC. This encodes CSVVARGLGQFF.

The chain combines TRBV20-1 with TRBJ1-2; D gene unclear. There are 10 residues in the CDR3. Per the germline V gene, CDR1 is DFQATT and CDR2 is SNEGSKA (reference sequence). Trimming took off 4 bases at V and 5 bases at J, with 5 bases between the two ends. The CDR3 loop is CSATDYGYTF. As DNA, the CDR3 is TGCAGTGCTACAGATTATGGCTACACCTTC.

The genes are TRBV12-3 or TRBV12-4 and TRBJ1-5; D possibly corresponds to TRBD1 (6 bases). The CDR3 runs to 16 residues. Deletions cut 4 bases from V and 0 bases from J, with 13 bases between. CDR3 sequence (DNA): TGTGCCAGCAGTTCACGGGGGGCGGGTAGCAATCAGCCCCAGCATTTT. Its translation is CASSSRGAGSNQPQHF.